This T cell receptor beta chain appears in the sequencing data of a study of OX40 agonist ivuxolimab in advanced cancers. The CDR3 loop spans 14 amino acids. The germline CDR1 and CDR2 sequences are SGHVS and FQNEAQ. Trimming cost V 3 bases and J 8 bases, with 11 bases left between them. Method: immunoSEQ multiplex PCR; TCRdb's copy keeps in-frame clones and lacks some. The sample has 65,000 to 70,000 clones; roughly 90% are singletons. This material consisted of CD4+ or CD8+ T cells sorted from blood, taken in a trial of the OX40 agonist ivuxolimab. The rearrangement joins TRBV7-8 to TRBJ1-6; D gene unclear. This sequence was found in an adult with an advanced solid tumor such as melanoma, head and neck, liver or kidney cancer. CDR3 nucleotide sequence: TGTGCCAGCAGCTTGATTGGGGTGGATTCACCCCTCCACTTT. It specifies CASSLIGVDSPLHF.